The rows below give T cell receptor beta chains drawn from one sample of a study of cytomegalovirus exposure and HLA in healthy donors. Sequencing was performed with immunoSEQ multiplex PCR; in TCRdb, only in-frame clones are kept and a portion is missing. This table holds about 140,000 clones, about three quarters found once. Sequencing was performed on PBMCs. The receptors shown here come from a human donor in good health. CDR3s include the opening cysteine and the closing phenylalanine or tryptophan. Fields, in order: clone size, V gene, J gene, CDR3 protein. Some rows mark clone size as missing; the rest say once, few, many or name a class of expanded clone.

>NA|TRBV29-1|TRBJ2-2
CTRWTGELFF
>NA|TRBV19|TRBJ1-5
CASSWSSNQPQHF
>NA|TRBV4-1|TRBJ2-5
CASSQDVGGRGGKTQYF
>NA|TRBV5-1|TRBJ2-7
CASSLRVGSYEQYF
>NA|TRBV11-2|TRBJ2-2
CASSLRDRGQDPGELFF
>few|TRBV6-5|TRBJ2-2
CASSGGIIGTGELFF
>few|TRBV5-6|TRBJ2-2
CASSFGTGGAGELFF
>few|TRBV14|TRBJ2-3
CASSPRTSTDTQYF
>NA|TRBV6-6|TRBJ1-1
CASSYSGQANTEAFF
>NA|TRBV2|TRBJ1-5
CASSVGGGNQPQHF
>NA|TRBV6-5|TRBJ1-1
CASSPGQGVSAEAFF
>NA|TRBV2|TRBJ2-1
CASSEYRDEQFF